The 6 T cell receptor beta chains in this list originate from one sample, sequenced in a study of blood T cell repertoires in COVID-19. Some clones are missing from TCRdb's copy, which holds only in-frame ones; the method was immunoSEQ multiplex PCR. The sample records about 90,000 clones, over 80% being singletons. Input material: peripheral blood. Receptors originate from a woman aged 55-69 years with active COVID-19.

This chain connects TRBV27 to TRBJ2-1, with TRBD1 matching over 9 bases. Trimming cost V 7 bases and J 5 bases; bases outside gene matches: 6. Germline CDR1 and CDR2: MNHEY and SMNVEV (reference sequence). This CDR3 has 14 amino acids. The DNA for the CDR3 is TGTGCCAGCAAGACAGGGGGAAACCACAATGAGCAGTTCTTC. Its translation is CASKTGGNHNEQFF.

Of note for this clone: A junction end diverges from the germline sequence, so it may reflect a read error. The genes are TRBV6-1 and TRBJ2-6; no reliable D call. Germline loops: CDR1 MNHNS, CDR2 SASEGT. This CDR3 region has 18 residues. Here the CDR3 reads CASSVWASMHKVGQRPDF. CDR3 in DNA: TGTGCCAGCAGTGTTTGGGCCTCTATGCACAAAGTCGGCCAACGTCCTGACTTC.

The chain employs TRBV15 and TRBJ2-7; weak D call: TRBD1 (7 bases). The V gene's germline CDR1 is LNHNV and CDR2 YYDKDF (reference sequence). The CDR3 loop spans 15 amino acids. V was clipped by 0 bases and J by 6 bases, with 15 bases between them. CDR3 coding DNA: TGTGCCACCAGCAGAGATAGTAACAGGGGAGGCGAGCAGTACTTC. It translates to CATSRDSNRGGEQYF.

V is TRBV9 and J is TRBJ2-7; D is possibly TRBD1 (5 bases). The germline V and J ends were trimmed by 0 bases and 2 bases, with 9 bases remaining between them. Germline values: CDR1 SGDLS, CDR2 YYNGEE. The CDR3 consists of 14 residues. CDR3 bases: TGTGCCAGCAGCGTAGGACAGACTGCCTACGAGCAGTACTTC. Its translation: CASSVGQTAYEQYF.

V and J are TRBV29-1 and TRBJ2-5; D gene uncertain. The germline V gene has CDR1 SQVTM and CDR2 ANQGSEA. This CDR3 has 12 amino acids. V lost 3 bases to trimming and J lost 5 bases, with 10 bases between them. The CDR3 spells CSVDPSRETQYF. DNA for the CDR3: TGCAGCGTTGACCCGAGCAGGGAGACCCAGTACTTC.

This chain connects TRBV5-1 to TRBJ2-5; TRBD1 aligns across 8 bases. J gave up 5 bases and V 5 bases, and 11 bases lay outside the gene matches. This CDR3 contains 15 residues. CDR1 is SGHRS, CDR2 YFSETQ, per germline. CDR3 coding DNA: TGCGCCAGCAGTCCCCATACAAGACAGGGGGAGACCCAGTACTTC. Its translation is CASSPHTRQGETQYF.